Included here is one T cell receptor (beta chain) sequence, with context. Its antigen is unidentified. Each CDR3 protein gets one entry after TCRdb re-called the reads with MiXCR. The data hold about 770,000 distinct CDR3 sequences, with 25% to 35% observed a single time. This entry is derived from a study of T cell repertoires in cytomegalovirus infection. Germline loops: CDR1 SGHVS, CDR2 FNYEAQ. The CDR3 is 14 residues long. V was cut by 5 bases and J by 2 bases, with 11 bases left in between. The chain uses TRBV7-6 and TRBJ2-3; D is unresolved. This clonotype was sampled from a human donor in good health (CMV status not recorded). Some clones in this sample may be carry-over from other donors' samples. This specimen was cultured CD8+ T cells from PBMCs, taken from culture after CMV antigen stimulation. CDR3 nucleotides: TGTGCCAGCAGCCCCAGTACAACCACAGATACGCAGTATTTT. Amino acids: CASSPSTTTDTQYF.